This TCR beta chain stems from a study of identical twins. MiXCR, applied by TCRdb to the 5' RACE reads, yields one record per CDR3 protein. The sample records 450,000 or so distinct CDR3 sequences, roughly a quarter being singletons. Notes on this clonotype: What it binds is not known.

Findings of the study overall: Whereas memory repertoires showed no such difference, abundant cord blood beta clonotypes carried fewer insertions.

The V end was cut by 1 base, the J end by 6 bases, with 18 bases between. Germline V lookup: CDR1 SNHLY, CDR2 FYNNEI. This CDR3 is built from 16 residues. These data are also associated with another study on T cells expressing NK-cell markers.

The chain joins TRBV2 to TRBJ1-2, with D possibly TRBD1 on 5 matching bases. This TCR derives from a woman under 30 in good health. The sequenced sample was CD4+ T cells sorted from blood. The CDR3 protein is CASSEEYLGVSDGYTF. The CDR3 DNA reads TGTGCCAGCAGTGAAGAGTATCTAGGGGTTTCGGATGGCTACACCTTC.